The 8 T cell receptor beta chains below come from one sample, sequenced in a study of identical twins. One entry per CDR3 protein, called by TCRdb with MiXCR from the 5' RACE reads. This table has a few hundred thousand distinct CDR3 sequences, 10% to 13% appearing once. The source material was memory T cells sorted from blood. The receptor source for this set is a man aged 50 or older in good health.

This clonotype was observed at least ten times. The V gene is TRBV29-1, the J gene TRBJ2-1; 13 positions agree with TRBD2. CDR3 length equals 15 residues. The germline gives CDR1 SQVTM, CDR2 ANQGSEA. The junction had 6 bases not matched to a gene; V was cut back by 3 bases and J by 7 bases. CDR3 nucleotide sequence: TGCAGCGTTGACACTAGCGGGAGGGCCAGTAATGAGCAGTTCTTC. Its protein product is CSVDTSGRASNEQFF.

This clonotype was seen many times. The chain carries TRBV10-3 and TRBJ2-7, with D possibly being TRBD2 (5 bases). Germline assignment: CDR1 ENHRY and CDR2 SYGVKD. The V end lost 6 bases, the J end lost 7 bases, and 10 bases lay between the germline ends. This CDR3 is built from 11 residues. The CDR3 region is CAIRGSGEQYF. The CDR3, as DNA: TGTGCCATCAGAGGGAGTGGTGAGCAGTACTTC.

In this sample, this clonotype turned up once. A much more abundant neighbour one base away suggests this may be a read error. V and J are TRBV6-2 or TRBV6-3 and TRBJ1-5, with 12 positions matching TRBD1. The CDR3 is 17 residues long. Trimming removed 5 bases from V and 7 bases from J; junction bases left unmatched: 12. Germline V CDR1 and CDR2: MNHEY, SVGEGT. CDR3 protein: CASSQAWDRGRLQPQHF. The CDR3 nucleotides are TGTGCCAGCAGTCAGGCCTGGGACAGGGGGCGCTTACAGCCCCAGCATTTT.

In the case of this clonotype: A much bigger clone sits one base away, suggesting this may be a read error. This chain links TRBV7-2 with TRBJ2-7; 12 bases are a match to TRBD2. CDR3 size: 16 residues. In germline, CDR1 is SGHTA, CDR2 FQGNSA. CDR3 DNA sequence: TGTGCCAGCAGCCGGCGGGGACTAGCGGGCTCCTACGAGCAGCACTTC. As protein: CASSRRGLAGSYEQHF. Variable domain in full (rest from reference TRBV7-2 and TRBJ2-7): GAGVSQSPSNKVTEKGKDVELRCDPISGHTALYWYRQSLGQGLEFLIYFQGNSAPDKSGLPSDRFSAERTGGSVSTLTIQRTQQEDSAVYLCASSRRGLAGSYEQHFGPGTRLTVT.

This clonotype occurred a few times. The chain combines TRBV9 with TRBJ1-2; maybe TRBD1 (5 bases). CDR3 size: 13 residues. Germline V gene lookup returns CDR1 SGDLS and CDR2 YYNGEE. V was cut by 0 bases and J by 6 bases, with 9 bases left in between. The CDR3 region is CASSVVAGNGYTF. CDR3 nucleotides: TGTGCCAGCAGCGTAGTCGCAGGGAATGGCTACACCTTC.

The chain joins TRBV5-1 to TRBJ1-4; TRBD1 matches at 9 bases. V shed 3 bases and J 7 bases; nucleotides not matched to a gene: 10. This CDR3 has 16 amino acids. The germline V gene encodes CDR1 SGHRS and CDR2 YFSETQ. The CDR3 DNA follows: TGCGCCAGCAGCTCTTTCGGACAGGGGTTAGGTGAAAAACTGTTTTTT. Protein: CASSSFGQGLGEKLFF.

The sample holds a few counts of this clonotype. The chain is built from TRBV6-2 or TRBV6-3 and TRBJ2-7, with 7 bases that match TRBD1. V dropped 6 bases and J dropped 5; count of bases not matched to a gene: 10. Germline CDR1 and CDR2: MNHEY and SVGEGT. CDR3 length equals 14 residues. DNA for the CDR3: TGTGCCAGCAGACAACAGGGGATTAACGACGAGCAGTACTTC. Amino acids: CASRQQGINDEQYF.

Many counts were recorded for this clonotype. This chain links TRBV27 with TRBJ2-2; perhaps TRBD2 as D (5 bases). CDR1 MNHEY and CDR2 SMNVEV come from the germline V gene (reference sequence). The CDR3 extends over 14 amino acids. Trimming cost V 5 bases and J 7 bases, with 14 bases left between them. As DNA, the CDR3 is TGTGCCAGCAGTCCTCTCATCCGGGGCGGGGAGCTGTTTTTT. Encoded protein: CASSPLIRGGELFF.